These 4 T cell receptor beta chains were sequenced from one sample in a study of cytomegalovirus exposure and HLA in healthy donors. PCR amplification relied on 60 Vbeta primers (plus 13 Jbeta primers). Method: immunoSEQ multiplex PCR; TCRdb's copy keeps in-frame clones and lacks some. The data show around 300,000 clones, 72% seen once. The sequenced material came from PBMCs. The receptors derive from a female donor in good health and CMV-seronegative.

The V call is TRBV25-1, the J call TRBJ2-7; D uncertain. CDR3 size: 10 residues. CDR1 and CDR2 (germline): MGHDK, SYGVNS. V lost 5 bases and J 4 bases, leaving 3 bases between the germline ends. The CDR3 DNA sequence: TGTGCCAGCAGTTCATACGAGCAGTACTTC. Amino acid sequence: CASSSYEQYF.

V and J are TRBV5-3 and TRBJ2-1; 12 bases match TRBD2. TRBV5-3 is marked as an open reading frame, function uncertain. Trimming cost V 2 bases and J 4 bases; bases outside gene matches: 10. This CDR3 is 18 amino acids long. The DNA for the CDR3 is TGTGCCAGAAGCTTTCCTCTAGCGGGAGGGTTCTGGTACAATGAGCAGTTCTTC. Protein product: CARSFPLAGGFWYNEQFF.

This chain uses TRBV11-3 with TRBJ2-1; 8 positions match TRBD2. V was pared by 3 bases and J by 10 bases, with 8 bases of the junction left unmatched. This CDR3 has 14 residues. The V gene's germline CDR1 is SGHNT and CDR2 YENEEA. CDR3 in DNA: TGTGCCAGCAGCTTCAGCGGGAGAACAGGGGAGCAGTTCTTC. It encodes CASSFSGRTGEQFF. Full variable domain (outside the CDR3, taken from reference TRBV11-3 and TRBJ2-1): EAGVVQSPRYKIIEKKQPVAFWCNPISGHNTLYWYLQNLGQGPELLIRYENEEAVDDSQLPKDRFSAERLKGVDSTLKIQPAELGDSAVYLCASSFSGRTGEQFFGPGTRLTVL.

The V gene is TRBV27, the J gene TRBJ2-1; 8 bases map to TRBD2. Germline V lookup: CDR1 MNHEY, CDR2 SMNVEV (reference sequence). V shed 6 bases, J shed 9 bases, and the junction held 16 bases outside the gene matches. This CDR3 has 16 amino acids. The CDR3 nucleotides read TGTGCCAGCAGCCAGAGCCCGGGACTAGGGTACGGTGAGCAGTTCTTC. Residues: CASSQSPGLGYGEQFF.